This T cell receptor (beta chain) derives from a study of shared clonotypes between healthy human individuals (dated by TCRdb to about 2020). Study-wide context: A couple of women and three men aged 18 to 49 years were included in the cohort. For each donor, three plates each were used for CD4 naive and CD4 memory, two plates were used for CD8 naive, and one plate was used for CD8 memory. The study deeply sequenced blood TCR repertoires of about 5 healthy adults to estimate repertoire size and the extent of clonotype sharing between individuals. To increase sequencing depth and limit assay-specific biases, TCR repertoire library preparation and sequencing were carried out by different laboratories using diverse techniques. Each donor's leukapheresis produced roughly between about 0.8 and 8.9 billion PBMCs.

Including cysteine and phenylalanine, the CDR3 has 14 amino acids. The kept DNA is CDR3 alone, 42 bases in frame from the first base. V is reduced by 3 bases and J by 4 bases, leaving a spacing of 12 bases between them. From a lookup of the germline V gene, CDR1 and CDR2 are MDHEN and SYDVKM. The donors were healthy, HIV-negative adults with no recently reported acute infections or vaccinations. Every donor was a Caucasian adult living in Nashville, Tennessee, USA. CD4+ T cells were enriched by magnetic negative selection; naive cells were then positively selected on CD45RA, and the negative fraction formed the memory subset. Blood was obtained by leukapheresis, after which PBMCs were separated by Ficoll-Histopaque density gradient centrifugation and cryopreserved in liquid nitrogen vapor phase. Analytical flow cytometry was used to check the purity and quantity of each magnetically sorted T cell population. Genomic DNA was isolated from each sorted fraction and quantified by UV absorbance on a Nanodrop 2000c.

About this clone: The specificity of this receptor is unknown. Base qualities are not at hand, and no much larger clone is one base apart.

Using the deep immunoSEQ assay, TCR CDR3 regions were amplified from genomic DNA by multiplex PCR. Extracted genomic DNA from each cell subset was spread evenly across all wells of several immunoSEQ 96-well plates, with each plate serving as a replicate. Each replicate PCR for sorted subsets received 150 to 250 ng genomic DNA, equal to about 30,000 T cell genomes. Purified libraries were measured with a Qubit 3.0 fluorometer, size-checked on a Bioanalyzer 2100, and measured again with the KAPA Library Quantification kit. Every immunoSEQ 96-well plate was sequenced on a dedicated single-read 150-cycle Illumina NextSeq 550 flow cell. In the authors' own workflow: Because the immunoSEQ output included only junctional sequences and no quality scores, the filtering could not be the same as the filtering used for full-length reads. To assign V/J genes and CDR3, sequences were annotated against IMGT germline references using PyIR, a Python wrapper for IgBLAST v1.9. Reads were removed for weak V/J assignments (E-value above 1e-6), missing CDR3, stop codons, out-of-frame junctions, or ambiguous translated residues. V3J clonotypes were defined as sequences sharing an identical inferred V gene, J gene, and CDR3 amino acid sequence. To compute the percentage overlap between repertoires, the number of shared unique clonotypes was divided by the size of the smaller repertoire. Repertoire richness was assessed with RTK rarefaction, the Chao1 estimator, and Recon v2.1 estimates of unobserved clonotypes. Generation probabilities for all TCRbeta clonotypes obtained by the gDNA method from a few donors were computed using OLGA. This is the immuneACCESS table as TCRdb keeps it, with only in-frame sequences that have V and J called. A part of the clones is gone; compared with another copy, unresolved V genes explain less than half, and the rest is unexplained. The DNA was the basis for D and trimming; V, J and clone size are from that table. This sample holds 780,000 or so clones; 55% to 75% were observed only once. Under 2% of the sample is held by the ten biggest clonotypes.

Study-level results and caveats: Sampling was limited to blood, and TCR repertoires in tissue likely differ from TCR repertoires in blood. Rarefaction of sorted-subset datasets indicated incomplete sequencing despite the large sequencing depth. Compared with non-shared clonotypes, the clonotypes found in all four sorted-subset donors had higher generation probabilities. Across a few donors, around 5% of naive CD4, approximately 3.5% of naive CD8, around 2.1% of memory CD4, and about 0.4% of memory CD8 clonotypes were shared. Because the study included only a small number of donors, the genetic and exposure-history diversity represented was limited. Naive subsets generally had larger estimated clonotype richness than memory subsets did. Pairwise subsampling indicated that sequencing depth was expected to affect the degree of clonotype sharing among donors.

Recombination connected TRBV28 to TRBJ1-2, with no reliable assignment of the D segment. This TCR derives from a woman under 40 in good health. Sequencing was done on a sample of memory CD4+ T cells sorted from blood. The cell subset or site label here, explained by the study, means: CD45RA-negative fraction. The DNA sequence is TGTGCCAGCAGTTTTGCCCACACTTCCTATGGCTACACCTTC. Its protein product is CASSFAHTSYGYTF.